One TCR beta chain is described in this entry. Its antigen is unknown. A modified ARM-PCR protocol with three rounds of nested PCR amplified TCRbeta. TCRdb independently ran MiXCR on the multiplex PCR reads; one entry per CDR3 protein. Among about 100,000 distinct CDR3 sequences listed, less than 75% were seen once. This record belongs to a study of tumor and adjacent non-tumor tissue in lung cancer. Study-level background: On average, productive TCRbeta reads reached roughly 3.9 million per sample. Study-wide points: Compared with tumor, normal lung showed significantly lower TCR diversity. In normal lung, the top 100 clones were significantly more dominant than in tumor.

Per germline, CDR1 MNHNS and CDR2 SASEGT. The CDR3 runs 15 residues. V lost 8 bases, J lost 1 base, and 7 bases stayed unmatched. No cell sorting was done before RNA was extracted from the tissue. More than 3 cm separated this lung sample from the edge of the tumor. What was sequenced was distant non-tumor lung tissue. The clonotype comes from a young man with non-small cell lung cancer. This chain links TRBV6-1 with TRBJ2-3; TRBD2 matches at 9 bases. The CDR3 nucleotides read TGTGCCAGCTGTGGTCTAGCGGGGTGCACAGATACGCAGTATTTT. It codes for CASCGLAGCTDTQYF.